Here is one T cell receptor (beta chain) with its context. This CDR3 is 17 amino acids long. Germline lookup yields CDR1 KGHDR and CDR2 SFDVKD. V gave up 0 bases and J gave up 0 bases; unmatched junction bases: 4. The record originates from a study of blood T cell repertoires in COVID-19. Assay used: immunoSEQ multiplex PCR; TCRdb lists only in-frame clones, some missing. The sample shows roughly 330,000 clones, about four fifths of them seen only once. The sequence came from a woman aged 45-59 years with acute or convalescent COVID-19. The sequenced sample was peripheral blood. The V gene is TRBV24-1, the J gene TRBJ2-3; 8 bases are a match to TRBD1. CDR3 coding DNA: TGTGCCACCAGTGATTTGGCAGGGGGCGCAAGCACAGATACGCAGTATTTT. This codes for CATSDLAGGASTDTQYF.